This TCR beta chain was recorded in a study of T cells expressing NK-cell markers. The wider study: All TCR beta repertoires analysed originated from sorted CD3+CD56+NKG2C+, CD3+CD56+NKG2C- and CD3+CD56-NKG2C+ T cells. Among the eight sequenced donors, seven tested HCMV-seropositive and one tested seronegative.

Findings of the study overall: CD8+ T cells in a handful of donors included dominant NKG2C+ clonotypes at roughly 1.0-7.0%.

CDR3 length equals 18 residues. CDR1 and CDR2 (germline): SQVTM, ANQGSEA. Making the TCR beta cDNA relied on 5'RACE template switching with UMIs. TCRdb re-called the 5' RACE reads and gives one entry per CDR3 protein, without DNA. Seen in this sample are some 410,000 distinct CDR3 sequences; the ten most common clones hold 7.3%. Turning to this clonotype: The antigen is undetermined.

The origin of this receptor is a woman aged 18 to 75 in good health. This chain links TRBV29-1 with TRBJ2-1; no DNA is available, so the TRBD2 call from TCRdb remains unchecked. Sequencing input: blood T cells: a sorted CD56 or NKG2C T cell subset, CD4+ or CD8+ T cells, or bulk PBMC T cells (not recorded which). CDR3 residues: CSVEPPSGRAGGNNEQFF.